This T cell receptor beta chain was sequenced during a study of blood T cell repertoires in COVID-19. V lost 5 bases and J lost 4, with 14 bases in between. Per the germline V gene, CDR1 is SQVTM and CDR2 is ANQGSEA. CDR3 size: 13 residues. The protocol was immunoSEQ multiplex PCR, while the TCRdb copy is restricted to in-frame clones and leaves out a portion. The table has about 140,000 clones, 65% to 80% seen once. V usage is TRBV29-1 and J usage is TRBJ2-5; weak D call: TRBD1 (5 bases). The sequence derives from a man in his 60s with acute or convalescent COVID-19. Sequencing was performed on peripheral blood. CDR3 DNA sequence: TGCAGCGTTCTGGGGCTCGCCGGAGAGACCCAGTACTTC. Amino acid sequence: CSVLGLAGETQYF.